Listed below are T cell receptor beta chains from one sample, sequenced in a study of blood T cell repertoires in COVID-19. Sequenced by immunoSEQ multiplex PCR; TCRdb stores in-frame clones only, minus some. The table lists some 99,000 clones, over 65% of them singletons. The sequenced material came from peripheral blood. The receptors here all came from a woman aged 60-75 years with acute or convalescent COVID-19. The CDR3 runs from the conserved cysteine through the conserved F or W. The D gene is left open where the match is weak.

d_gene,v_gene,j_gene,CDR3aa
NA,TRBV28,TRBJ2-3,CASSPGRHPSTDTQYF
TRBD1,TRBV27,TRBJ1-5,CASGYPDRGNQPQHF
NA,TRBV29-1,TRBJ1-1,CSVGAGANTEAFF
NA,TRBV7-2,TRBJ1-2,CASSPGGTGYTF
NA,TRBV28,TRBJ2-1,CASSLYRESFF
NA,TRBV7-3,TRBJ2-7,CASSTAQGKQYF
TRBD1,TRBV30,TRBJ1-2,CAWVTGTGEGYTF
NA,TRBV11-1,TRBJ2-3,CASSTGGMGGADTQYF
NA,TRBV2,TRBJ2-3,CASRLRGGADTQYF
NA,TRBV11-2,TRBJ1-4,CASSPGVKDEKLFF
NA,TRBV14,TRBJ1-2,CASSPRRTVAYGYTF
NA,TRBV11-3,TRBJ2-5,CASSVTGPTPGGETQYF
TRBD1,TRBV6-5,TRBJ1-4,CASSYYRTGNLKLFF
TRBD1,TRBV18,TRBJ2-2,CASSRQGPGELFF
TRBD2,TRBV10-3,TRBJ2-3,CAINLAGLTDTQYF
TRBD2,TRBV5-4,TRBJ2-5,CASSITGTRVKETQYF
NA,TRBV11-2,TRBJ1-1,CASSLVGGNTEAFF
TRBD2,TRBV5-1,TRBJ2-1,CASSSLAGSSYNEQFF
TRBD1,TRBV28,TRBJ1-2,CASWTGDYGYTF
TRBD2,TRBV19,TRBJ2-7,CASSRPGTSVYEQYF
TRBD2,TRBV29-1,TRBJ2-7,CSVLAGGSYEQYF
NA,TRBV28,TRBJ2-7,CASSLRQGSGRYEQYF
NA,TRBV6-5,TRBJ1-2,CASSYLTSLYGYTF
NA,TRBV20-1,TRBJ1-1,CSASMALNTEAFF
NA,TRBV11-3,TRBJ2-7,CASSILTGSEQYF
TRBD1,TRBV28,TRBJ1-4,CASRLGTGGFEKLFF
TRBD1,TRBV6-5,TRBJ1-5,CATTRGSGQPQHF
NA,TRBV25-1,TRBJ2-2,CASSEPGDFAGELFF
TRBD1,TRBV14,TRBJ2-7,CASSRTGFTYEQYF
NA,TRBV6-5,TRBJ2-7,CATAPRQSYEQYF
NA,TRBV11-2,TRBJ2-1,CASTLRSSYNEQFF
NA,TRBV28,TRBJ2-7,CASSLQRLYEQYF
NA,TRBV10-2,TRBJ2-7,CASSGQSLSYEQYF
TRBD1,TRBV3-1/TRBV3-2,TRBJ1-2,CASSQGTAYGYTF
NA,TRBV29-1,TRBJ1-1,CSVEVHQNTEAFF